A single sample gave rise to the 8 T cell receptor beta chains below, sequenced in a study of T cell responses to AZD1222 COVID-19 vaccine. The protocol was immunoSEQ multiplex PCR, while the TCRdb copy is restricted to in-frame clones and leaves out a portion. The sample contains more than 75,000 clones, nearly 90% of which appear only once. The sample in question was peripheral blood, obtained on day 0 of AZD1222 vaccination. The receptor set was obtained from an adult in good health.

Of note for this clone: Mismatch with germline at one junction end may stem from a read error. The V gene is TRBV6-5, the J gene TRBJ2-7; D not certain. The CDR3 loop spans 13 amino acids. In germline, CDR1 is MNHEY, CDR2 SVGAGI. This chain's CDR3 is CASSHSWGYEQYF. Written as DNA, the CDR3 is TGTGCCAGCAGTCACTCTTGGGGCTACGAGCAGTACTTC.

The chain carries TRBV28 and TRBJ1-3; 7 bases are shared with TRBD1. V shed 5 bases and J 8 bases; nucleotides not matched to a gene: 9. The CDR3 covers 14 residues. CDR1 is MDHEN and CDR2 is SYDVKM in the germline V gene. CDR3 protein: CASSGPLQGDTIYF. The CDR3 DNA reads as TGTGCCAGCAGTGGCCCCCTTCAGGGGGACACCATATATTTT.

The sample holds a few counts of this clone. This sequence joins TRBV7-3 and TRBJ1-1; D remains unclear. The germline gives CDR1 SGHTA, CDR2 FQGTGA. The V gene lost 5 bases and the J gene lost 1 base, with 8 bases spanning the gap. The CDR3 spans 13 residues. CDR3 DNA: TGTGCCAGCAGCCTACAAGCGAACACTGAAGCTTTCTTT. Translated: CASSLQANTEAFF. Looking up the rest from reference TRBV7-3 and TRBJ1-1 gives the full variable domain: GAGVSQTPSNKVTEKGKYVELRCDPISGHTALYWYRQSLGQGPEFLIYFQGTGAADDSGLPNDRFFAVRPEGSVSTLKIQRTERGDSAVYLCASSLQANTEAFFGQGTRLTVV.

The chain recombines TRBV30 with TRBJ1-2; possible D gene TRBD1, 5 bases. In germline, CDR1 is GTSNPN, CDR2 SVGIG (reference sequence). CDR3 length: 13 residues. Trimming pared 2 bases from V and 2 bases from J, leaving 9 bases between. CDR3 nucleotides: TGTGCCTGGAGTAAAGGGGAGAACTATGGCTACACCTTC. Encoded protein: CAWSKGENYGYTF. Full variable domain (outside the CDR3, taken from reference TRBV30 and TRBJ1-2): SQTIHQWPATLVQPVGSPLSLECTVEGTSNPNLYWYRQAAGRGLQLLFYSVGIGQISSEVPQNLSASRPQDRQFILSSKKLLLSDSGFYLCAWSKGENYGYTFGSGTRLTVV.

This rearrangement joins TRBV5-6 to TRBJ1-5, with D unclear. Between the trimmed V and J ends, which lost 0 bases and 6 bases, there was a span of 10 bases. Germline-derived CDR1 and CDR2 are SGHDT and YYEEEE. The CDR3 length is 14 residues. CDR3 amino acids: CASSLASAVQPQHF. CDR3 DNA: TGTGCCAGCAGCTTGGCCTCGGCGGTTCAGCCCCAGCATTTT.

The CDR3 DNA is TGCGCCAGCAGCCCAGGGTATCAGAACAATGAGCAGTTCTTC. Its translation is CASSPGYQNNEQFF. This chain uses TRBV5-1 with TRBJ2-1, with D possibly being TRBD1 (5 bases). CDR1 SGHRS and CDR2 YFSETQ come from the germline V gene. This CDR3 spans 14 amino acids. Trimming shortened V by 4 bases and J by 5 bases, and 13 bases separated the two germline ends.

The CDR3 DNA sequence: TGTGCCAGCAGCTCGCCGGGACAGAACACTGAAGCTTTCTTT. It encodes CASSSPGQNTEAFF. This chain links TRBV5-4 with TRBJ1-1, with D possibly being TRBD1 (6 bases). The CDR3 has 14 amino acids. The V end was cut by 3 bases, the J end by 1 base, with 10 bases between. Germline V lookup: CDR1 SGHNT, CDR2 YYREEE (reference sequence). Variable domain in full (rest from reference TRBV5-4 and TRBJ1-1): ETGVTQSPTHLIKTRGQQVTLRCSSQSGHNTVSWYQQALGQGPQFIFQYYREEENGRGNFPPRFSGLQFPNYSSELNVNALELDDSALYLCASSSPGQNTEAFFGQGTRLTVV.

This clone was counted once. V gene TRBV7-2 combines with J gene TRBJ2-1; D call uncertain. Germline assignment: CDR1 SGHTA and CDR2 FQGNSA. Trimming removed 5 bases from V and 8 bases from J, with 16 bases in between. This CDR3 contains 14 residues. The CDR3 DNA sequence: TGTGCCAGCAGCCTGGGCAGCCCTTGGGATGAGCAGTTCTTC. Amino acids: CASSLGSPWDEQFF.